This TCR beta chain originates from a study of T cell responses to AZD1222 COVID-19 vaccine. A note on this clone: Its specificity is unknown.

Study findings and constraints: Spike-spanning, vaccine-associated CD4 TCRs were dominant at 160-218 and 743-854. A mostly white British donor set with more females was recruited, and clonal diversity was possibly underestimated.

Germline-derived CDR1 and CDR2 are SGHTA and FQGNSA. V was clipped by 3 bases and J by 7 bases, with 10 bases between them. This CDR3 spans 14 amino acids. The method was immunoSEQ multiplex PCR; TCRdb's version includes in-frame clones alone and lacks a portion of them. The data hold some 130,000 clones, with around nine tenths observed a single time. The sample in question was peripheral blood, obtained on day 0 of AZD1222 vaccination. This clonotype was obtained from an adult in good health. The chain links TRBV7-2 to TRBJ1-6, with D unclear. The CDR3 loop is CASSFGVLNSPLHF. As DNA, the CDR3 is TGTGCCAGCAGCTTTGGGGTCTTAAATTCACCCCTCCACTTT.